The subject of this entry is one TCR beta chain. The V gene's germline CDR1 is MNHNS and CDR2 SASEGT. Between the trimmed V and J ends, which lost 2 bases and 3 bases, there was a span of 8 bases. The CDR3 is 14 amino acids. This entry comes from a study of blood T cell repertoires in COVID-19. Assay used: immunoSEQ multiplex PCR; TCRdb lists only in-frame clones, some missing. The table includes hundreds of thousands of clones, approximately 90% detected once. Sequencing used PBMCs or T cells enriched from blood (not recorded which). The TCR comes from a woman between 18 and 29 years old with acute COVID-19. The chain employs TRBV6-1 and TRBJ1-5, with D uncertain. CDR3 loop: CASSELGFNQPQHF. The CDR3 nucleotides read TGTGCCAGCAGTGAACTAGGCTTCAATCAGCCCCAGCATTTT.